The text below deals with one T cell receptor (beta chain). Antigen specificity is unknown. The data stem from a study of blood T cells in healthy people across ages. Study-level results: Naive and antigen-experienced cells were not separated, limiting conclusive comparison.

A J-beta primer mix and a sample-barcoded 5' primer were used in a second PCR of roughly 6 to 11 cycles. TCRdb recomputed calls from the 5' RACE reads with MiXCR, one row per CDR3 protein. Of about a million distinct CDR3 sequences in the sample, roughly 48% were seen once. Trimming pared 2 bases from V and 2 bases from J, leaving 13 bases between. The CDR3 is made up of 17 amino acids. Germline CDR1 reads LGHNA; CDR2 reads YSLEER. The genes are TRBV4-3 and TRBJ2-6; D might be TRBD1 (5 bases). The sample taken for sequencing was blood. The TCR comes from a man younger than 45 in good health. CDR3 coding DNA: TGCGCCAGCAGCCAACCTATCCAGGGTGCTGGGGCCAACGTCCTGACTTTC. Translation: CASSQPIQGAGANVLTF.